This T cell receptor beta chain is drawn from a study of graft-versus-host responses after intestinal transplantation. Study summary: In this cohort, recipients had multivisceral, liver-intestinal, or isolated intestinal transplants.

This clone has more than one count but fewer than ten. The target antigen is unknown. Assay: immunoSEQ multiplex PCR; the TCRdb copy retains only in-frame clones and omits some. This sample has around 110,000 clones, with roughly 86% found just once. There are 17 residues in the CDR3. With V trimmed by 3 bases and J by 2 bases, 7 bases remained unmatched. Germline CDR1 is SGHAT and CDR2 is FQNNGV. Specimen: unstimulated CD4+ T cells sorted from spleen or lymph node cells, collected before transplant. This TCR was recovered from a human donor who was the organ donor for an intestinal transplant. The genes are TRBV11-2 and TRBJ2-2; 9 nucleotides agree with TRBD2. CDR3 coding DNA: TGTGCCAGCAGCTTTTTCAGCGGGGGGACTAACACCGGGGAGCTGTTTTTT. Protein product: CASSFFSGGTNTGELFF. Variable domain in full (rest from reference TRBV11-2 and TRBJ2-2): EAGVAQSPRYKIIEKRQSVAFWCNPISGHATLYWYQQILGQGPKLLIQFQNNGVVDDSQLPKDRFSAERLKGVDSTLKIQPAKLEDSAVYLCASSFFSGGTNTGELFFGEGSRLTVL.